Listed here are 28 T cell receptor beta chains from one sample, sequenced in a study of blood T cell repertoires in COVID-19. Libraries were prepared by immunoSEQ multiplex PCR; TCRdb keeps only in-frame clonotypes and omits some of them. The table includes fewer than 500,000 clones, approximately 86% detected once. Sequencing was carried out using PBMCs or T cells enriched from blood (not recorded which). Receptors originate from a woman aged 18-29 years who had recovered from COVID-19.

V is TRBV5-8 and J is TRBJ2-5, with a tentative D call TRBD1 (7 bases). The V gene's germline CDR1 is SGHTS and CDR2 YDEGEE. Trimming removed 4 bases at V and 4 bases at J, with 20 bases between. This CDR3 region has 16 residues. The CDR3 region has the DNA TGTGCCAGCAGCGCGGGACAGCTAGTGGACGGAGAGACCCAGTACTTC. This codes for CASSAGQLVDGETQYF.

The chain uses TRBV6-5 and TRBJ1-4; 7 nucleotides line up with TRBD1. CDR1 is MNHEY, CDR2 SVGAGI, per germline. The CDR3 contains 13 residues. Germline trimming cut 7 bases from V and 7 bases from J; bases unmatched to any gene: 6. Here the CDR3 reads CASNRGWVEKLFF. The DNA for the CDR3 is TGTGCCAGCAACAGGGGATGGGTTGAAAAACTGTTTTTT.

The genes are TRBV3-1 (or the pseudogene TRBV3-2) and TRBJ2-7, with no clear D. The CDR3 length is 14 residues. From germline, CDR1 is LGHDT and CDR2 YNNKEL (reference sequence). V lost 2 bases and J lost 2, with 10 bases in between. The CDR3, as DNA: TGTGCCAGCAGCCAAAGCAACAGTGCCTACGAGCAGTACTTC. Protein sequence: CASSQSNSAYEQYF.

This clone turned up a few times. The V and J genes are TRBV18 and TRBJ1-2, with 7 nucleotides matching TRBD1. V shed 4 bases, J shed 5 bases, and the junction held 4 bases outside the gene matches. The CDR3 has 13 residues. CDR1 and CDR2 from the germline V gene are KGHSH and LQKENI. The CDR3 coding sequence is TGTGCCAGCTCACTTCAGGGGGAGTATGGCTACACCTTC. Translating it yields CASSLQGEYGYTF.

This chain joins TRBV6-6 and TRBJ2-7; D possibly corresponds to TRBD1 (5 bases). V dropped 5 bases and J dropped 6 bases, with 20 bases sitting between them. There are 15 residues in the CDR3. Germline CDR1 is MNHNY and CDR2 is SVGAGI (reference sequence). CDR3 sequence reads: CASSPLGPPQGEQYF. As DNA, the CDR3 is TGTGCCAGCAGTCCTCTCGGGCCTCCTCAGGGCGAGCAGTACTTC.

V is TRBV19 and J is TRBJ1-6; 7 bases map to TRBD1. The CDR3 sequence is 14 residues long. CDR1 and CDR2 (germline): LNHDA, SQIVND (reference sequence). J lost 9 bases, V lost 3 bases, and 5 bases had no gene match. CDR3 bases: TGTGCCAGTAGTATTGACAGGGAGGCTTCACCCCTCCACTTT. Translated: CASSIDREASPLHF.

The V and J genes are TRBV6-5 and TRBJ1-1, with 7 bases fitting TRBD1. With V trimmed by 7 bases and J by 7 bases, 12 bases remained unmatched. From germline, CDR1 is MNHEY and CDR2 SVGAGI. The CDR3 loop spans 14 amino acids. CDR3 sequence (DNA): TGTGCCAGCACCTACGGTGAGGGGGCAGGTGAAGCTTTCTTT. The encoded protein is CASTYGEGAGEAFF.

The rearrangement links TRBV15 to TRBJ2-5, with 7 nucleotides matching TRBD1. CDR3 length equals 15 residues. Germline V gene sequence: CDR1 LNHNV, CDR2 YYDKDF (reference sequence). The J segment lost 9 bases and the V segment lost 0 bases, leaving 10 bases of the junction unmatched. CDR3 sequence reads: CATSRDFGTVSAQYF. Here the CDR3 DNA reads TGTGCCACCAGCAGAGACTTCGGGACAGTTTCGGCCCAGTACTTC. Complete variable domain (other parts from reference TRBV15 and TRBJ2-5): DAMVIQNPRYQVTQFGKPVTLSCSQTLNHNVMYWYQQKSSQAPKLLFHYYDKDFNNEADTPDNFQSRRPNTSFCFLDIRSPGLGDTAMYLCATSRDFGTVSAQYFGPGTRLLVL.

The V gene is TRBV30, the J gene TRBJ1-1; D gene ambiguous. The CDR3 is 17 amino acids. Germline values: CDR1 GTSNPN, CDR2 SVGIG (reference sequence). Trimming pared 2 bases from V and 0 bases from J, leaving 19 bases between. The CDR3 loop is CAWSSVLAGTMNTEAFF. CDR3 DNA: TGTGCCTGGAGTTCGGTATTGGCGGGTACTATGAACACTGAAGCTTTCTTT.

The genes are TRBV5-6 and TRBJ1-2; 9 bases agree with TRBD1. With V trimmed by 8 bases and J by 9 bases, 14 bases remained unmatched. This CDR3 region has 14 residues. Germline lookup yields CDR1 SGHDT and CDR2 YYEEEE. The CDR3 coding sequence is TGTGCCAGTACCACAGGGGGCGCAGGTTGGAGCTACACCTTC. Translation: CASTTGGAGWSYTF.

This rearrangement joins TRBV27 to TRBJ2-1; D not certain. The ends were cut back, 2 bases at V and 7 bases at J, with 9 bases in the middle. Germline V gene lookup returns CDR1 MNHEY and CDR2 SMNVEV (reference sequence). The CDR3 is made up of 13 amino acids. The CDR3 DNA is TGTGCCAGCAGTTTAAACTACTTAAATGAGCAGTTCTTC. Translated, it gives CASSLNYLNEQFF.

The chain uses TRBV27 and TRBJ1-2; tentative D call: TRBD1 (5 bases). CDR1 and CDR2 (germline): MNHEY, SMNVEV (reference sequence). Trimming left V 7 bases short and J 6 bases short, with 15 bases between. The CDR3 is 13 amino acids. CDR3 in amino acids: CASTRRLGDGYTF. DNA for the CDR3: TGTGCCAGCACCCGCAGATTAGGGGATGGCTACACCTTC.

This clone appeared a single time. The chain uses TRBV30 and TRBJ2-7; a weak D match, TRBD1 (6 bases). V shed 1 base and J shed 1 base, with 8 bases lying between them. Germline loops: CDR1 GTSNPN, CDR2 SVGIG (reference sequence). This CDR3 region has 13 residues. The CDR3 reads CAWSADRSYEQYF. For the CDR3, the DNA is TGTGCCTGGAGTGCTGACAGGTCCTACGAGCAGTACTTC. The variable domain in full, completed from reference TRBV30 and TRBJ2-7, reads SQTIHQWPATLVQPVGSPLSLECTVEGTSNPNLYWYRQAAGRGLQLLFYSVGIGQISSEVPQNLSASRPQDRQFILSSKKLLLSDSGFYLCAWSADRSYEQYFGPGTRLTVT.

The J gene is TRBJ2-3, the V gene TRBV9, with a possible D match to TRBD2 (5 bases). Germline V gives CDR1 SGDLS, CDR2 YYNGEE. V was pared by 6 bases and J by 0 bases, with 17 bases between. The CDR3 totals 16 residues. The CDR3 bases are TGTGCCAGCACTCGATCGGGGAAAACTAGCACAGATACGCAGTATTTT. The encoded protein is CASTRSGKTSTDTQYF. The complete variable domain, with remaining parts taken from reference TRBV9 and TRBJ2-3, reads DSGVTQTPKHLITATGQRVTLRCSPRSGDLSVYWYQQSLDQGLQFLIQYYNGEERAKGNILERFSAQQFPDLHSELNLSSLELGDSALYFCASTRSGKTSTDTQYFGPGTRLTVL.

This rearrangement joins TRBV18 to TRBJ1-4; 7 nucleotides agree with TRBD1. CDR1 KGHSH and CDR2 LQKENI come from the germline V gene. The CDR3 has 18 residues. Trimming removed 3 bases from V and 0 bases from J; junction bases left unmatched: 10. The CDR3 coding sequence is TGTGCCAGCTCACCCGGGGACAGCGCAGTTGCAACTAATGAAAAACTGTTTTTT. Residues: CASSPGDSAVATNEKLFF. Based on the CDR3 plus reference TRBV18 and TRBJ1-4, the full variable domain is NAGVMQNPRHLVRRRGQEARLRCSPMKGHSHVYWYRQLPEEGLKFMVYLQKENIIDESGMPKERFSAEFPKEGPSILRIQQVVRGDSAAYFCASSPGDSAVATNEKLFFGSGTQLSVL.

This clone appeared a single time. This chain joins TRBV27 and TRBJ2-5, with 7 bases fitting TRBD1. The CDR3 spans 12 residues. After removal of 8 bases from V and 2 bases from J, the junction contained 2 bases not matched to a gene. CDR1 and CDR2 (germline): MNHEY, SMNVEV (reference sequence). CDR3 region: CASGGQQETQYF. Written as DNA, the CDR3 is TGTGCCAGCGGGGGACAGCAAGAGACCCAGTACTTC.

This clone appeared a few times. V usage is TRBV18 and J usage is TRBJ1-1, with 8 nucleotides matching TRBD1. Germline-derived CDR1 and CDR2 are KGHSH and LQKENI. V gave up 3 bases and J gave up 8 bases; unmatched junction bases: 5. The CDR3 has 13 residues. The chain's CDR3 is CASSPSGGREAFF. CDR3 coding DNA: TGTGCCAGCTCACCGTCAGGGGGCCGGGAAGCTTTCTTT.

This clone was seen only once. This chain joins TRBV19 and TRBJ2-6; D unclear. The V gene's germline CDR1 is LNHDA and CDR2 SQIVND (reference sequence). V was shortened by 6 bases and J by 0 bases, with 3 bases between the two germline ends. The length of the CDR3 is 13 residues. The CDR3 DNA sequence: TGTGCCAGTAGAGCCTCTGGGGCCAACGTCCTGACTTTC. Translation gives CASRASGANVLTF.

CDR3 coding DNA: TGTGCCAGCAGTTCCCCGCTAGGGGCTCTTGAAGTCGGGTTCTTC. Translating it yields CASSSPLGALEVGFF. The chain combines TRBV2 with TRBJ2-1; tentative D call: TRBD1 (5 bases). Looked up from germline, CDR1 is SNHLY and CDR2 is FYNNEI. The CDR3 totals 15 residues. V was pared by 5 bases and J by 15 bases, with 26 bases between.

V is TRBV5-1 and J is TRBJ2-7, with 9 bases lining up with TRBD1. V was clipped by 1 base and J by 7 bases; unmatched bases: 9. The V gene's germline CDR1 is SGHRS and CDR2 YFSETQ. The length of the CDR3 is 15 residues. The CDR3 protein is CASSLFAQGAREQYF. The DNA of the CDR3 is TGCGCCAGCAGCTTGTTTGCACAGGGGGCGAGAGAGCAGTACTTC.

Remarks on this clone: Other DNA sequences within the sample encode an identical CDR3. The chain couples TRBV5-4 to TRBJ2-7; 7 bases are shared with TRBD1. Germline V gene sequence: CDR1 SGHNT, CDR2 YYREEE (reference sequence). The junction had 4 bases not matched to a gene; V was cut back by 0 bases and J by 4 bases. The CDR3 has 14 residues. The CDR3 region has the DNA TGTGCCAGCAGCTTGGACAGGGGCTCGTACGAGCAGTACTTC. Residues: CASSLDRGSYEQYF.

The CDR3 protein is CASSPLGQGYGYTF. As DNA, the CDR3 is TGCGCCAGCAGCCCGTTAGGGCAGGGGTATGGCTACACCTTC. The rearrangement links TRBV4-1 to TRBJ1-2, with D possibly being TRBD1 (6 bases). The CDR3 is made up of 14 amino acids. The V end lost 4 bases, the J end lost 5 bases, and 14 bases lay between the germline ends. The germline V gene has CDR1 MGHRA and CDR2 YSYEKL.

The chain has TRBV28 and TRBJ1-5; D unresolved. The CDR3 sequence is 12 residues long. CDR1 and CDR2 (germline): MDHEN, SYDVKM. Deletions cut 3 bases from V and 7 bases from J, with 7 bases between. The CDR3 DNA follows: TGTGCCAGCAGTTTTTTTCTGCAGCCCCAGCATTTT. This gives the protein CASSFFLQPQHF.

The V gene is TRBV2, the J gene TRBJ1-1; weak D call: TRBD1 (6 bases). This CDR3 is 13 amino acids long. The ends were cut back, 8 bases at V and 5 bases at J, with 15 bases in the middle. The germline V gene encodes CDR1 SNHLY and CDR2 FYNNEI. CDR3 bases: TGTGCCAGCGGGATACAGGGTTGGACTGAAGCTTTCTTT. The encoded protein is CASGIQGWTEAFF.

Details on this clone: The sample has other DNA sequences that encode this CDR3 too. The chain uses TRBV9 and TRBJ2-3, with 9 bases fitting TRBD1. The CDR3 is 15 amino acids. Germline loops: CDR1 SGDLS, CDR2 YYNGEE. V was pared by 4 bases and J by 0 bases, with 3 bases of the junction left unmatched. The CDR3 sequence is CASSFGQGSTDTQYF. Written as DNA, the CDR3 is TGTGCCAGCAGCTTCGGACAGGGGAGCACAGATACGCAGTATTTT.

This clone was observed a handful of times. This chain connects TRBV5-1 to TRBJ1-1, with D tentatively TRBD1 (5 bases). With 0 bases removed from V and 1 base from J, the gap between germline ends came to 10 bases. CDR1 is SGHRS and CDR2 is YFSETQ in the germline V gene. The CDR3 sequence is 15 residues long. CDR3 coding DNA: TGCGCCAGCAGCTTGGCAGGGCCCCCGAACACTGAAGCTTTCTTT. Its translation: CASSLAGPPNTEAFF.

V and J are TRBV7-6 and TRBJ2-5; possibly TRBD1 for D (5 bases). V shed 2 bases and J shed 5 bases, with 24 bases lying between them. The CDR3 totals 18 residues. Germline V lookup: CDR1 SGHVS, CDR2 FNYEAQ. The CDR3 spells CASSLKFGWGNRPETQYF. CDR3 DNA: TGTGCCAGCAGCTTAAAATTTGGTTGGGGCAACAGACCGGAGACCCAGTACTTC.

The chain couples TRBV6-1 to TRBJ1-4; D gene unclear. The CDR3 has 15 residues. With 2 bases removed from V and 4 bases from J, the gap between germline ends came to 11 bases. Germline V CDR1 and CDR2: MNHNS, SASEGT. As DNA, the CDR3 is TGTGCCAGCAGTGAACACTGGGAGAGTAATGAAAAACTGTTTTTT. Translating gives CASSEHWESNEKLFF.